This entry is about one TCR beta chain. Its target is not known. Profiles of TCR beta VDJ and CDR3 were generated from a genomic DNA template. TCRdb reanalysed the reads using MiXCR and keeps one entry per CDR3 protein. The sample lists about 75,000 distinct CDR3 sequences, 55% to 75% seen once, with approximately 80% in the top ten. CD8+CD57+ cell expansion had been shown by flow cytometry in patients chosen for sequencing. The data derive from a study of CD8+CD57+ T cells in acquired aplastic anemia. Study-level background: An average of roughly 3 ug of DNA was obtained from sorted CD4+ and CD8+ cells. Findings and caveats of the study: Patient and control CD8+ Simpson's diversity was not significantly different. Patients and controls were found to share twenty-nine CD8+ CDR3 sequences.

The CDR3 has 15 residues. Germline CDR1 and CDR2: KGHDR and SFDVKD. Trimming took 1 base from V and 4 from J, leaving 11 bases between them. This clonotype was obtained from a human donor with aplastic anemia. Specimen: sorted CD4+, CD8+, or CD8+CD57+ T cells (not recorded which) from PBMCs. The chain recombines TRBV24-1 with TRBJ2-3, with D perhaps TRBD1 (6 bases). CDR3 DNA: TGTGCCACCAGTGATTTAGGACAGTCGGCAGATACGCAGTATTTT. Amino acid sequence: CATSDLGQSADTQYF.